This T cell receptor (beta chain) was recorded in a study of blood T cell repertoires in COVID-19. At the level of the study: Sample material is recorded as cDNA or gDNA derived from T cells, B-cell-depleted T cells, or PBMCs.

Methods used by the authors: From reference gene primer amplification, estimates of nucleated cell counts were derived. Using immunoSEQ multiplex PCR, the repertoire was profiled, and TCRdb retains in-frame clones only, with some absent. The V and J calls and clone size come from that table; D and trimming were worked out from the DNA. Of about 45,000 clones listed, roughly 90% are singletons. This receptor was obtained from a human donor in a cohort sampled during active COVID-19. The sample consisted of peripheral blood.

CDR3: CASSLSGDEKLFF. CDR3 coding DNA: TGTGCCAGCAGCCTCTCAGGTGATGAAAAACTGTTTTTT. The chain employs TRBV3-1 (or the pseudogene TRBV3-2) and TRBJ1-4, with D uncertain. Trimming left V 4 bases short and J 6 bases short, with 9 bases between. Germline values: CDR1 LGHDT, CDR2 YNNKEL (reference sequence). This CDR3 has 13 amino acids.